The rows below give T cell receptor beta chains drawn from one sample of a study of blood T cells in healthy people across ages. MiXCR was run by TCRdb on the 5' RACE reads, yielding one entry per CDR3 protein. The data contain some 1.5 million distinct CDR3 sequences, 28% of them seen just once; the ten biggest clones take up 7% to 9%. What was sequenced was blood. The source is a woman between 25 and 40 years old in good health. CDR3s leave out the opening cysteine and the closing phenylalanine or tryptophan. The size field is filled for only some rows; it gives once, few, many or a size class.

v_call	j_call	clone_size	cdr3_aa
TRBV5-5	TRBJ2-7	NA	ASSLEVTGGIAYEQY
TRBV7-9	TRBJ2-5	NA	ASNLAPDSGEPQY
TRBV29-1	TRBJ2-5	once	SVERRGGQGEQY
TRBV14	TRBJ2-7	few	ASSPLEGRFTYEQY
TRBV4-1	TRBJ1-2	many	ASSQEDRGDDGYT
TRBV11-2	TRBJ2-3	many	ASSLVAGGSDTQY
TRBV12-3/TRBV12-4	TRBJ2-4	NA	ASSDRTRRDEQY
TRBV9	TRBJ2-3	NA	ASSPQNRIGGGSTDTQY
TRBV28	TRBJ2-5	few	ASSPTSEGTQY
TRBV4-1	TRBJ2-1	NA	ASSQENNEQF
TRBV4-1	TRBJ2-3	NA	ASSQDPQRGYADTQY
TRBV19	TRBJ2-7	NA	ATSAGTGQSYEQY
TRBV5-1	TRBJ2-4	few	ASPQLAKNIQY
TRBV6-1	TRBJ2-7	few	ASTRTEPYEQY
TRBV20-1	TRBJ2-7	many	SARDPRAGHEQY
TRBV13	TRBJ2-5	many	ASSGRVRETQY
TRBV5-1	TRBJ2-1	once	ASGTSLDRSYNEQF
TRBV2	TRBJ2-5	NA	VSSGRGRAGETQY
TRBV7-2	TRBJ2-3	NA	ASSLGADDTQY
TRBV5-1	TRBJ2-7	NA	ASRIAPSDEQY
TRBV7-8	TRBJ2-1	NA	ASSLGPPAGGYTEQF
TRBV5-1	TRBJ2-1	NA	ASSSTGTSGGSSYNEQF
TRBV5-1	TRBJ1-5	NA	ASSLGTGTLNQPQH
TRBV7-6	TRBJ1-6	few	ASSPQDNSPLH
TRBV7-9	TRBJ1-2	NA	ASSTRQGIHYGYT
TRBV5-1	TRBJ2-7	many	ASRGTGVEEQY
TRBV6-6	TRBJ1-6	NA	ASRQLSSYNSPLH
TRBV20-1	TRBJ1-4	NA	SARDRAAKRPNEKLF
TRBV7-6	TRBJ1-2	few	ASSLPGTGYT
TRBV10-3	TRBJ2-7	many	AISEGEAANYEQY
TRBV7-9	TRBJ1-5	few	ASSSTGENQPQH
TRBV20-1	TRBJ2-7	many	SARSSGGRSYEQY
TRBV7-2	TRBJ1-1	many	ASSLGWNTEAF
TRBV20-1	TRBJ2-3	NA	SARKGSAGGTDTQY
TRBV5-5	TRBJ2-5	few	ASSLAGTASGETQY
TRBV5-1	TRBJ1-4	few	ASSVGPGRDEKLF
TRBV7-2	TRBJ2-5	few	ASSFPQQLAGVWETQY
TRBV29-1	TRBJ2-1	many	SVAGRAEQF
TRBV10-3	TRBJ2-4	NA	AISESLGFDIQY
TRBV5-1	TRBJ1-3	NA	ASSLRTAGDTIY
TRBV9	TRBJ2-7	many	ASSVADGSYEQY
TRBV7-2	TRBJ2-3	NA	ASSNPGRTQY
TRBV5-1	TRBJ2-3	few	ASSLWGVGTPITDTQY
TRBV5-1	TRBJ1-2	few	ASTDRGGYGYT
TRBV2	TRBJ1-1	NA	ASNSDRDTEAF